Each of the 2 T cell receptor beta chains below was sequenced from the same sample in a study of blood T cell repertoires in COVID-19. Assay: immunoSEQ multiplex PCR; the TCRdb copy retains only in-frame clones and omits some. The table includes roughly 200,000 clones, approximately 80% detected once. Specimen: peripheral blood. The receptors were sampled from a woman in her forties with COVID-19, enrolled during active disease.

The rearrangement links TRBV7-7 to TRBJ1-5; D not certain. The CDR3 has 14 amino acids. Germline V gene sequence: CDR1 SSHAT, CDR2 FNYEAQ (reference sequence). Deletions cut 0 bases from V and 4 bases from J, with 7 bases between. The CDR3 nucleotides read TGTGCCAGCAGCTTAGCTTCGCAGAATCAGCCCCAGCATTTT. This encodes CASSLASQNQPQHF.

This clone was detected only once. This chain links TRBV3-1 (or the pseudogene TRBV3-2) with TRBJ1-2; D may be TRBD1 (6 bases). Germline V CDR1 and CDR2: LGHDT, YNNKEL (reference sequence). V gave up 4 bases and J gave up 2 bases, with 8 bases separating them. This CDR3 region has 13 residues. The CDR3 DNA reads TGTGCCAGCAGCCCAGGGGAGAACTATGGCTACACCTTC. This gives the protein CASSPGENYGYTF.